One and the same sample provided the 2 T cell receptor beta chains below, sequenced in a study of T cells expressing NK-cell markers. TCRdb reworked the 5' RACE reads into one entry per CDR3 protein, no DNA. Recorded for this sample: some 150,000 distinct CDR3 sequences. Sequences were obtained from blood T cells: a sorted CD56 or NKG2C T cell subset, CD4+ or CD8+ T cells, or bulk PBMC T cells (not recorded which). The receptors were sampled from a woman in her fifties or sixties in good health.

The rearrangement joins TRBV20-1 to TRBJ2-7. CDR3 length: 14 amino acids. Germline-derived CDR1 and CDR2 are DFQATT and SNEGSKA (reference sequence). The CDR3: CSARDSRISYEQYF.

V usage is TRBV30 and J usage is TRBJ2-1; no DNA is available, so the TRBD2 call from TCRdb remains unchecked. The CDR3 spans 15 residues. Germline-derived CDR1 and CDR2 are GTSNPN and SVGIG (reference sequence). CDR3 sequence reads: CAWNEGAGVSNEQFF.